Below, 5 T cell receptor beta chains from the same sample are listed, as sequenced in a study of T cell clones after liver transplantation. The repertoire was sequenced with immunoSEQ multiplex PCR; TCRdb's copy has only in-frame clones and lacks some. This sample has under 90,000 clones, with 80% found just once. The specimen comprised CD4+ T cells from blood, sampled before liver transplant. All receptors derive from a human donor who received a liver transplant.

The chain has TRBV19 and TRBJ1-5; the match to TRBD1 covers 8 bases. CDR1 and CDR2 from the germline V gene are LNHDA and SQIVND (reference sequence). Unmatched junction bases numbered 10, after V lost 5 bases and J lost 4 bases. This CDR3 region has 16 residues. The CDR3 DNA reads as TGTGCCAGTAGTTTAATCGGACAGGGCAAGAATCAGCCCCAGCATTTT. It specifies CASSLIGQGKNQPQHF. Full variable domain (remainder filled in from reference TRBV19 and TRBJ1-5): DGGITQSPKYLFRKEGQNVTLSCEQNLNHDAMYWYRQDPGQGLRLIYYSQIVNDFQKGDIAEGYSVSREKKESFPLTVTSAQKNPTAFYLCASSLIGQGKNQPQHFGDGTRLSIL.

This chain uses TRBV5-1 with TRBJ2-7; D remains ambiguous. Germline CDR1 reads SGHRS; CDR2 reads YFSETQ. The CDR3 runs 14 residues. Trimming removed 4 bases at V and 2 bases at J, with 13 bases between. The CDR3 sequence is CASSALAGTYEQYF. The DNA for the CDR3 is TGCGCCAGCAGCGCCCTGGCAGGCACCTACGAGCAGTACTTC.

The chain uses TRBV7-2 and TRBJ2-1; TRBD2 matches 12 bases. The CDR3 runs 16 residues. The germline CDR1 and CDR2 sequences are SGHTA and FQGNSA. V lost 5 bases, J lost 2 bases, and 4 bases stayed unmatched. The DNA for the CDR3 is TGTGCCAGCAGCCCTTGGACTAGCGGGACCTACAATGAGCAGTTCTTC. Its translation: CASSPWTSGTYNEQFF. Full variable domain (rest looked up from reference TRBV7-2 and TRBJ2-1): GAGVSQSPSNKVTEKGKDVELRCDPISGHTALYWYRQSLGQGLEFLIYFQGNSAPDKSGLPSDRFSAERTGGSVSTLTIQRTQQEDSAVYLCASSPWTSGTYNEQFFGPGTRLTVL.

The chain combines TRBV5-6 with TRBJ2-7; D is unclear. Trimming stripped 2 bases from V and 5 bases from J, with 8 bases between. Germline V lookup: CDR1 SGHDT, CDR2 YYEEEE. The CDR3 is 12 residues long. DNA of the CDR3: TGTGCCAGCAGCTTCTCGCGTAACGAGCAGTACTTC. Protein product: CASSFSRNEQYF.

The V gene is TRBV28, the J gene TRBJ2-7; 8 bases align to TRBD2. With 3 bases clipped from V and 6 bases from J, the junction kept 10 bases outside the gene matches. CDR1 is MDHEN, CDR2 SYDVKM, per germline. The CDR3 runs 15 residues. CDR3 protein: CASSFRGTRGSEQYF. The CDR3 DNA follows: TGTGCCAGCAGTTTTCGGGGGACTAGAGGTTCCGAGCAGTACTTC.